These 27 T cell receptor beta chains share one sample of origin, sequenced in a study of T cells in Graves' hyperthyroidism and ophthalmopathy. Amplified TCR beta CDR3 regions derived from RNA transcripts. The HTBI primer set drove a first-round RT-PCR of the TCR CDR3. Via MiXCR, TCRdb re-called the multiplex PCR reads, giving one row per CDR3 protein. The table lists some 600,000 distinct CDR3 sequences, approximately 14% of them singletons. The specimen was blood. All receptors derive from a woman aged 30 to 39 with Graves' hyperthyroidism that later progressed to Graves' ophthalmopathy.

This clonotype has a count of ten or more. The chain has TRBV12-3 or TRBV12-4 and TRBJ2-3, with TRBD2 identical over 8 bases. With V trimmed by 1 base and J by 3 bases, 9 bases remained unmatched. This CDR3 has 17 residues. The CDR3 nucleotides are TGTGCCAGCAGTTTAGTAATCAGCGGGAGAATAACAGATACGCAGTATTTT. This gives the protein CASSLVISGRITDTQYF.

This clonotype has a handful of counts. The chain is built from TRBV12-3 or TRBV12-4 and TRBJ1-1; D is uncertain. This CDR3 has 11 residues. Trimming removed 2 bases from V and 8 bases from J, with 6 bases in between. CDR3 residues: CASSLKWEAFF. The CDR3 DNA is TGTGCCAGCAGTTTAAAATGGGAAGCTTTCTTT.

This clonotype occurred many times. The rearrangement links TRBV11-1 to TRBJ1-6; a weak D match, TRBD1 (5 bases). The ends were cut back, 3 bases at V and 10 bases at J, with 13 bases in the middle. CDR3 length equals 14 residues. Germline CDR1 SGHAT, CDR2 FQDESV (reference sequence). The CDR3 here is CASSFQGVESPLHF. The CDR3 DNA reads TGTGCCAGCAGCTTTCAGGGTGTAGAGTCACCCCTCCACTTT.

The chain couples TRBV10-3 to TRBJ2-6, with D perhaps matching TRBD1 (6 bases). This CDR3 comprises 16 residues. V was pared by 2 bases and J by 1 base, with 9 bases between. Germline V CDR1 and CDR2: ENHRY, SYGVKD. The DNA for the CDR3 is TGTGCCATCAGTGAGAAAACAGGGTCTGGGGCCAACGTCCTGACTTTC. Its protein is CAISEKTGSGANVLTF.

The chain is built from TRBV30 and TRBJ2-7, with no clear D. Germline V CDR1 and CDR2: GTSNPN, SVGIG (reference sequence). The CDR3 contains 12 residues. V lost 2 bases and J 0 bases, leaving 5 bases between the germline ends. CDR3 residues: CAWSFSSYEQYF. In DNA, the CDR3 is TGTGCCTGGAGTTTCAGCTCCTACGAGCAGTACTTC.

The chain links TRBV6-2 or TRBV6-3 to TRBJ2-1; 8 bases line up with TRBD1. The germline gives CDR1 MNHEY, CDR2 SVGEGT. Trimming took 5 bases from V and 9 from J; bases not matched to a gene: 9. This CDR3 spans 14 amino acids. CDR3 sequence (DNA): TGTGCCAGCAGTCGGGACAGGCCATACCGTGAGCAGTTCTTC. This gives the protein CASSRDRPYREQFF.

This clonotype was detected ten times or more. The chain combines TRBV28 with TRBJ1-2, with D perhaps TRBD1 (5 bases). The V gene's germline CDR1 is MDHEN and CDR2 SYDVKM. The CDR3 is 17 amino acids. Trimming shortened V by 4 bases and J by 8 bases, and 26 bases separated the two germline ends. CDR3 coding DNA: TGTGCCAGCAGTTCCGCCCCCGGGACCGTCGGCGTAAGCGGCTACACCTTC. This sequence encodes CASSSAPGTVGVSGYTF.

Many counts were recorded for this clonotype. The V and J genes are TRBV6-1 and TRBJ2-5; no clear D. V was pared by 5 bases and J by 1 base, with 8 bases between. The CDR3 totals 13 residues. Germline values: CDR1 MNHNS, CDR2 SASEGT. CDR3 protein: CASSFQFQETQYF. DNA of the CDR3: TGTGCCAGCAGTTTTCAGTTCCAAGAGACCCAGTACTTC.

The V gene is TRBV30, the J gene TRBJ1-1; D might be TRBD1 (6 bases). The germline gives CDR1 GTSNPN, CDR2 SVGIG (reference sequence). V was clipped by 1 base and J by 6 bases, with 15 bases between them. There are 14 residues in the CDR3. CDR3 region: CAWSGTGLRAEAFF. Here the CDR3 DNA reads TGTGCCTGGAGTGGAACAGGGCTTCGCGCTGAAGCTTTCTTT.

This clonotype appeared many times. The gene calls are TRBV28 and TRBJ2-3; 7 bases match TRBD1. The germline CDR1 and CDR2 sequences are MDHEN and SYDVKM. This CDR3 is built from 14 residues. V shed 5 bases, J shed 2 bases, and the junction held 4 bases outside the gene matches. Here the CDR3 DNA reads TGTGCCAGCAGTCCCACAGGGGTCACAGATACGCAGTATTTT. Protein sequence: CASSPTGVTDTQYF.

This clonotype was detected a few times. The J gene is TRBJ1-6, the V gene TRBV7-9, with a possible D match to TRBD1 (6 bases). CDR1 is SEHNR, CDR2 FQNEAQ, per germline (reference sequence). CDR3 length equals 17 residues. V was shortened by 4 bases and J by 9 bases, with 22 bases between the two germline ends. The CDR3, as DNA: TGTGCCAGCAGCTCAAACGGCAGGGGACTTGGAGTTTCACCCCTCCACTTT. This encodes CASSSNGRGLGVSPLHF.

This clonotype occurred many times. The DNA of the CDR3 is TGTGCCATCAGTGGGGACGGAATGAACACTGAAGCTTTCTTT. Translated: CAISGDGMNTEAFF. The chain recombines TRBV10-3 with TRBJ1-1; tentative D call: TRBD1 (5 bases). Trimming pared 4 bases from V and 0 bases from J, leaving 9 bases between. This CDR3 is 14 amino acids long. In germline, CDR1 is ENHRY, CDR2 SYGVKD.

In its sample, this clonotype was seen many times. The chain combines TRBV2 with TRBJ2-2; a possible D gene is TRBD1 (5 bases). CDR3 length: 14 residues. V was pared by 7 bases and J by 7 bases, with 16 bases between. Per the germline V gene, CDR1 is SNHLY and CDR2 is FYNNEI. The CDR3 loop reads CASNRLPLIGELFF. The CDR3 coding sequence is TGTGCCAGCAACAGGCTTCCCTTGATCGGGGAGCTGTTTTTT.

CDR3 region: CASSTQVSNEQFF. The CDR3 nucleotides read TGTGCCAGTAGTACCCAGGTGTCCAATGAGCAGTTCTTC. This chain uses TRBV19 with TRBJ2-1; D gene unclear. The CDR3 totals 13 residues. V dropped 4 bases and J dropped 6 bases, with 10 bases sitting between them. CDR1 LNHDA and CDR2 SQIVND come from the germline V gene (reference sequence).

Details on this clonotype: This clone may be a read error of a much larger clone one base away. The CDR3 spells CASSTRGSADTQYF. The CDR3 coding sequence is TGTGCCAGTAGTACCCGCGGGAGTGCAGATACGCAGTATTTT. The rearrangement uses TRBV19 and TRBJ2-3; 7 nucleotides align to TRBD2. V dropped 4 bases and J dropped 4; count of bases not matched to a gene: 5. The germline V gene has CDR1 LNHDA and CDR2 SQIVND (reference sequence). This CDR3 is built from 14 residues.

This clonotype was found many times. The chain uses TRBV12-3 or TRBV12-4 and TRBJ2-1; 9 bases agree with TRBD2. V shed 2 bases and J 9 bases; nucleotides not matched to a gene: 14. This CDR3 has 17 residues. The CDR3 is CASSLIFEGSGRSEQFF. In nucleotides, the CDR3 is TGTGCCAGCAGTTTAATTTTCGAGGGGAGCGGGAGGAGTGAGCAGTTCTTC.

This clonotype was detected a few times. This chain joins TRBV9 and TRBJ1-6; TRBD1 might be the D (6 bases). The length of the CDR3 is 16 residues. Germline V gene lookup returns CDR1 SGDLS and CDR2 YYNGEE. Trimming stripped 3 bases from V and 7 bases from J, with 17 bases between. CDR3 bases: TGTGCCAGCAGCGAGGGAGGGGGTACGAAAAATTCACCCCTCCACTTT. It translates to CASSEGGGTKNSPLHF.

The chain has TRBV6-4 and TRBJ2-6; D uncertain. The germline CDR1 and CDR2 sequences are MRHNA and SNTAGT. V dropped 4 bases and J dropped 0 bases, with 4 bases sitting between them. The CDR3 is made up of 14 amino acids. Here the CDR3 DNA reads TGTGCCAGCAGTGCCACCTCTGGGGCCAACGTCCTGACTTTC. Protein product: CASSATSGANVLTF.

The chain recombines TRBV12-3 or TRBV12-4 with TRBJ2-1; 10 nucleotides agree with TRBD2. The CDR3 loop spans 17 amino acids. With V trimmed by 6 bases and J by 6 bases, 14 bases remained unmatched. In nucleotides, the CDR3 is TGTGCCAGCAGACCAGACCTACTAGCGGGATCCCCCAATGAGCAGTTCTTC. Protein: CASRPDLLAGSPNEQFF.

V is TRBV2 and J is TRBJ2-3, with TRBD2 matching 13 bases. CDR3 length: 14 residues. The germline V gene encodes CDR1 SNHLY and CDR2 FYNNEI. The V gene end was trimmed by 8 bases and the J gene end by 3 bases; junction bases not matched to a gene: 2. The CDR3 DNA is TGTGCCAGCGGGGGACTAGCGGGGACAGATACGCAGTATTTT. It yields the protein CASGGLAGTDTQYF. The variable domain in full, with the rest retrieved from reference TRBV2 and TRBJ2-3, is EPEVTQTPSHQVTQMGQEVILRCVPISNHLYFYWYRQILGQKVEFLVSFYNNEISEKSEIFDDQFSVERPDGSNFTLKIRSTKLEDSAMYFCASGGLAGTDTQYFGPGTRLTVL.

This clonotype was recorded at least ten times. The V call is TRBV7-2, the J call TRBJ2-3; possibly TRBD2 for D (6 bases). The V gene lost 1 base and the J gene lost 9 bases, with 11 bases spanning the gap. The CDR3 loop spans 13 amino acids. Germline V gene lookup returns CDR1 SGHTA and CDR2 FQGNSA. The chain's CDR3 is CASSLGPGGTQYF. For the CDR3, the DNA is TGTGCCAGCAGCTTAGGGCCTGGGGGGACGCAGTATTTT. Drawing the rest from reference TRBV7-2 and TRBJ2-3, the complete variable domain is GAGVSQSPSNKVTEKGKDVELRCDPISGHTALYWYRQSLGQGLEFLIYFQGNSAPDKSGLPSDRFSAERTGGSVSTLTIQRTQQEDSAVYLCASSLGPGGTQYFGPGTRLTVL.

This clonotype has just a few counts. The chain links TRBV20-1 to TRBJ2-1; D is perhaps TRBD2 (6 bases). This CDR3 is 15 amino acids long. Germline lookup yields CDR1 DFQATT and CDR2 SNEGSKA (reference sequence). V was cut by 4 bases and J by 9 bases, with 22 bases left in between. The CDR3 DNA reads TGCAGTGCTACAGCCCCTGACGGGAGACGGGTTGAGCAGTTCTTC. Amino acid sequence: CSATAPDGRRVEQFF.

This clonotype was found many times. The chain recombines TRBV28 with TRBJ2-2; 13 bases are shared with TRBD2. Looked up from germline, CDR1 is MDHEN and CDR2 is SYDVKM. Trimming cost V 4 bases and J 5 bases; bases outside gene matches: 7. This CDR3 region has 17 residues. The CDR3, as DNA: TGTGCCAGCAGTTCGACTAGCGGGAGGCTTGGAACCGGGGAGCTGTTTTTT. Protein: CASSSTSGRLGTGELFF.

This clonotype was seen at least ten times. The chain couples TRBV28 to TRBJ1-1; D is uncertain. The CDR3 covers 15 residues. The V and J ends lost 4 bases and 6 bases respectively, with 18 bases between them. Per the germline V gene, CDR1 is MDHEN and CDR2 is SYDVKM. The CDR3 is CASSSLALGGSEAFF. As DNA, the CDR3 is TGTGCCAGCAGTTCCCTCGCCTTGGGAGGCTCTGAAGCTTTCTTT.

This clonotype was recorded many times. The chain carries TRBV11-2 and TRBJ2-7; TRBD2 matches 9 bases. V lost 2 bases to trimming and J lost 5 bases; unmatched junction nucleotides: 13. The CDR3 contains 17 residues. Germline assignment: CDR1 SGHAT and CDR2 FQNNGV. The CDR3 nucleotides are TGTGCCAGCAGCTTAATCCGGCTGAGCGGGGGGACCGACGAGCAGTACTTC. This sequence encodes CASSLIRLSGGTDEQYF.

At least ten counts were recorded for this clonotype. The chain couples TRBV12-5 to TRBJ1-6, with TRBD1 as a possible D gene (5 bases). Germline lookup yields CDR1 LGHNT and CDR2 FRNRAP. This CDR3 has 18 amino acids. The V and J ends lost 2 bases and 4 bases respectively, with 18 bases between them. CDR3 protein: CASGLPESEAGYNSPLHF. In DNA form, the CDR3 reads TGTGCTAGTGGTTTGCCAGAGAGTGAGGCAGGGTATAATTCACCCCTCCACTTT.

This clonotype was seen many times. In DNA, the CDR3 is TGTGCCAGCAGTTTATTCCAGGGGGCCAACGTCCTGACTTTC. Protein sequence: CASSLFQGANVLTF. The chain has TRBV28 and TRBJ2-6; D remains unclear. This CDR3 has 14 amino acids. The germline V gene has CDR1 MDHEN and CDR2 SYDVKM. V gave up 1 base and J gave up 4 bases, with 5 bases separating them.